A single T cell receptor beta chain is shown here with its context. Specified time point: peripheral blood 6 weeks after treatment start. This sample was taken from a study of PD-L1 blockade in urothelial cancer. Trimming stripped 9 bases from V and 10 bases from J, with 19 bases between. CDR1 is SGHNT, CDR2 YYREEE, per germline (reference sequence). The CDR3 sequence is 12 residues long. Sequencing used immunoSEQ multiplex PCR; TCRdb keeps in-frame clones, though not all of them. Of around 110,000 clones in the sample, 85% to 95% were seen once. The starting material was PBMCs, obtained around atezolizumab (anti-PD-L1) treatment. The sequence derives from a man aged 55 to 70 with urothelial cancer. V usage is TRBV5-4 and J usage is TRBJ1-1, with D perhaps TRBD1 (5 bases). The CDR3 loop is CATSGDRSGAFF. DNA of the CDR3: TGTGCCACCTCGGGGGACCGAAGCGGAGCTTTCTTT.